One sample yielded the 5 T cell receptor beta chains listed below, sequenced in a study of shared clonotypes between healthy human individuals. Data came from immunoSEQ multiplex PCR; TCRdb stores just in-frame clones and leaves some out. The sample comprises fewer than 400,000 clones, over 65% of which are singletons, and under 13% rests with the top ten. Source material: memory CD4+ T cells sorted from blood. The subset was: CD45RA-negative fraction. The source is a man aged 25-40 years in good health.

This clone has more than one count but fewer than ten. The chain links TRBV7-7 to TRBJ2-2, with unresolved D. The CDR3 consists of 13 residues. Trimming stripped 2 bases from V and 6 bases from J, with 7 bases between. The germline gives CDR1 SSHAT, CDR2 FNYEAQ (reference sequence). The CDR3 loop is CASSLNPAGELFF. The DNA of the CDR3 is TGTGCCAGCAGCTTAAATCCGGCCGGGGAGCTGTTTTTT.

J is TRBJ2-2 and V is TRBV12-5; the D is unclear. The germline V and J ends were trimmed by 2 bases and 5 bases, with 3 bases remaining between them. The CDR3 covers 12 residues. Per germline, CDR1 LGHNT and CDR2 FRNRAP. This CDR3 reads CASGLRTGELFF. The CDR3 DNA is TGTGCTAGTGGTTTGAGAACCGGGGAGCTGTTTTTT.

This clone has a handful of counts. V and J are TRBV5-1 and TRBJ1-1; a possible D gene is TRBD1 (5 bases). Germline V gene sequence: CDR1 SGHRS, CDR2 YFSETQ. Trimming cost V 3 bases and J 11 bases, with 11 bases left between them. The CDR3 extends over 11 amino acids. CDR3 sequence reads: CASSSGDKAFF. CDR3 DNA sequence: TGCGCCAGCAGCTCGGGGGATAAGGCTTTCTTT.

V is TRBV10-3 and J is TRBJ2-4; TRBD1 matches at 10 bases. The trim removed 6 bases at V and 7 bases at J, leaving 6 bases unmatched. This CDR3 is 14 amino acids long. Germline CDR1 is ENHRY and CDR2 is SYGVKD. CDR3 in DNA: TGTGCCATCAGCGGGACAGGGGAAGGGAACATTCAGTACTTC. Encoded protein: CAISGTGEGNIQYF.

DNA for the CDR3: TGTGCCAGCAGCCTCCCGGGAGCTGAGCAGTTCTTC. It translates to CASSLPGAEQFF. The chain has TRBV6-5 and TRBJ2-1; D perhaps matches TRBD2 (6 bases). This CDR3 is 12 amino acids long. The V gene's germline CDR1 is MNHEY and CDR2 SVGAGI. V lost 6 bases to trimming and J lost 9 bases, with 12 bases between them.